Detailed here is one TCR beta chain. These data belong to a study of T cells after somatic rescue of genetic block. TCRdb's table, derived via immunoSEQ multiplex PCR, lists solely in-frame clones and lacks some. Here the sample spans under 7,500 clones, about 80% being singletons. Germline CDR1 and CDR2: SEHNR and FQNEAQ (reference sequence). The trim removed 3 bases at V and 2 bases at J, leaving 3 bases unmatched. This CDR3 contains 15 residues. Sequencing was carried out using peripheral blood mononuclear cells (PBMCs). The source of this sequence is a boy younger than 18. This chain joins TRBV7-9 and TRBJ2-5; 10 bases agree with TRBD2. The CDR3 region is CASSFGLAEQETQYF. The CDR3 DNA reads TGTGCCAGCAGCTTCGGACTAGCGGAACAAGAGACCCAGTACTTC. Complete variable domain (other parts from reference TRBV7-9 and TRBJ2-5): DTGVSQNPRHKITKRGQNVTFRCDPISEHNRLYWYRQTLGQGPEFLTYFQNEAQLEKSRLLSDRFSAERPKGSFSTLEIQRTEQGDSAMYLCASSFGLAEQETQYFGPGTRLLVL.